The present TCR beta chain was sequenced within a study of shared clonotypes between healthy human individuals. Study summary: For every donor, three CD4 naive, three CD4 memory, two CD8 naive and one CD8 memory plates were used. Study observations and caveats: Collection of samples was limited to blood; tissue repertoires likely differ. In general, naive subsets displayed greater estimated richness than memory subsets did. Limitation of the genetic and exposure-history diversity represented came from the few donors.

J was trimmed by 12 bases and V by 7 bases; bases with no gene match: 17. Germline CDR1 and CDR2: WSHSY and SAAADI. This CDR3 is 14 amino acids long. On this clone itself: Its specificity is unknown.

Profiled with immunoSEQ multiplex PCR; TCRdb holds only in-frame clones, not every one. The repertoire holds some 1.4 million clones, with 95% to 97% as singletons. This receptor was obtained from a man aged 25 to 40 in good health. This chain connects TRBV10-2 to TRBJ1-1, with 7 bases matching TRBD1. The material sequenced was naive CD4+ T cells sorted from blood. Described subset: CD45RA+ positively selected. DNA for the CDR3: TGCGCCAGCACCCGACAGGGCTTGTCCTTCGAAACTTTCTTT. Translated, it gives CASTRQGLSFETFF.